This paragraph reports one TCR beta chain. The data were taken from a study of blood T cell repertoires in COVID-19. Study at large: Donors in the United States, Italy and Spain gave samples during acute or convalescent COVID-19. Sources were T cells, B-cell-depleted T cells, or PBMCs; the material itself was cDNA or gDNA.

Enrollment of patients from Seattle took place during active infection, with longitudinal follow-up. Authors' analysis steps: Estimates of nucleated cell counts were drawn from the amplification of reference gene primers. Generated by immunoSEQ multiplex PCR, the TCRdb table keeps only in-frame clones and is missing some. Clone size and the V and J calls come from that table; the DNA yielded D and trimming. The sample holds approximately 500,000 clones; approximately 91% are singletons and the top ten take around 8%. The CDR3 sequence is 14 residues long. V trimming: 5 bases; J trimming: 7 bases; junction bases outside the gene matches: 10. Germline loops: CDR1 MNHEY, CDR2 SMNVEV (reference sequence).

This receptor was taken from a woman aged 45-65 years with COVID-19, enrolled during active disease. The chain carries TRBV27 and TRBJ1-1; 7 nucleotides match TRBD1. The sample comprised peripheral blood. CDR3 loop: CASSKGDRVREAFF. The CDR3 DNA sequence: TGTGCCAGCAGTAAAGGAGACAGGGTTCGTGAAGCTTTCTTT.